This T cell receptor beta chain was sequenced in a study of shared clonotypes between healthy human individuals. Study-wide background: Per donor, three plates held CD4 naive cells, three held CD4 memory, two held CD8 naive and one held CD8 memory.

Germline-derived CDR1 and CDR2 are MNHNS and SASEGT. V lost 3 bases to trimming and J lost 2 bases, with 11 bases between them. This CDR3 has 15 amino acids. CD45RO-negative CD8 cells positively selected for CCR7 made up the naive population, which excluded terminally differentiated effector memory CD45RA+ cells. A word on this clone: Other DNA variants within this sample encode the same CDR3.

On sorted subsets, replicate PCRs used 200 ng DNA, or 30,000 or so T cell genomes. The repertoire was sequenced with immunoSEQ multiplex PCR; TCRdb's copy has only in-frame clones and lacks some. The sample has about 2.2 million clones, over 85% seen once. This receptor was identified in a man between 18 and 29 years old in good health. Some clones in this sample may be carry-over from other donors' samples. The chain has TRBV6-1 and TRBJ1-5, with D unresolved. The sequenced material came from naive CD8+ T cells from PBMCs. The chain's CDR3 is CASSDWGEGNQPQHF. For the CDR3, the DNA is TGTGCCAGCAGTGATTGGGGAGAAGGCAATCAGCCCCAGCATTTT.